A single sample is the source of the 9 T cell receptor beta chains below, sequenced in a study of blood T cell repertoires in COVID-19. Assay: immunoSEQ multiplex PCR; the TCRdb copy retains only in-frame clones and omits some. The sample shows approximately 51,000 clones, about 89% of them seen only once. Sequencing used peripheral blood. Receptor source: a man between 65 and 85 years old with active COVID-19.

The chain couples TRBV10-1 to TRBJ2-3; 12 nucleotides agree with TRBD2. Germline lookup yields CDR1 WNHNN and CDR2 SYGVQD (reference sequence). J lost 2 bases, V lost 5 bases, and 5 bases had no gene match. The length of the CDR3 is 16 residues. The CDR3 coding sequence is TGCGCCAGCAGTACTGGACTAGCGGGGACCACAGATACGCAGTATTTT. It yields the protein CASSTGLAGTTDTQYF.

The chain couples TRBV9 to TRBJ2-1; the match to TRBD1 covers 9 bases. Germline V lookup: CDR1 SGDLS, CDR2 YYNGEE. This CDR3 has 15 residues. The V and J ends lost 0 bases and 9 bases, in that order; junction bases with no gene match: 7. This chain's CDR3 is CASSVVGTGFVEQFF. The CDR3 nucleotides are TGTGCCAGCAGCGTAGTTGGGACAGGGTTCGTTGAGCAGTTCTTC. Drawing the rest from reference TRBV9 and TRBJ2-1, the complete variable domain is DSGVTQTPKHLITATGQRVTLRCSPRSGDLSVYWYQQSLDQGLQFLIQYYNGEERAKGNILERFSAQQFPDLHSELNLSSLELGDSALYFCASSVVGTGFVEQFFGPGTRLTVL.

The rearrangement links TRBV19 to TRBJ2-3; D is undetermined. The germline V gene has CDR1 LNHDA and CDR2 SQIVND (reference sequence). This CDR3 has 11 amino acids. Trimming left V 5 bases short and J 9 bases short, with 9 bases between. The CDR3 reads CASSEERTQYF. The CDR3 nucleotides read TGTGCCAGTAGTGAGGAACGAACGCAGTATTTT.

The CDR3 sequence is CAIRAPGQTTGNTIYF. In DNA, the CDR3 is TGTGCCATCAGAGCACCGGGACAGACTACTGGAAACACCATATATTTT. The rearrangement joins TRBV10-3 to TRBJ1-3; TRBD1 agrees at 7 bases. Germline values: CDR1 ENHRY, CDR2 SYGVKD. The CDR3 loop spans 16 amino acids. Losses at the gene ends were 6 bases for V and 2 bases for J; bases not matched to a gene: 10.

The V call is TRBV7-9, the J call TRBJ1-2; the match to TRBD1 covers 10 bases. The CDR3 is made up of 17 amino acids. V trimming: 3 bases; J trimming: 2 bases; junction bases outside the gene matches: 9. In germline, CDR1 is SEHNR, CDR2 FQNEAQ (reference sequence). In DNA form, the CDR3 reads TGTGCCAGCAGCTTCGGCCGACAGGGGGCGACGAACTATGGCTACACCTTC. This gives the protein CASSFGRQGATNYGYTF.

The chain employs TRBV19 and TRBJ1-2; D gene uncertain. Per the germline V gene, CDR1 is LNHDA and CDR2 is SQIVND (reference sequence). V was pared by 7 bases and J by 0 bases, with 12 bases between. The CDR3 consists of 14 residues. The CDR3 DNA is TGTGCCAGTAAGATTCCGGGAGCTAACTATGGCTACACCTTC. The encoded protein is CASKIPGANYGYTF. Using reference TRBV19 and TRBJ1-2 for the parts outside the CDR3, the full variable domain is DGGITQSPKYLFRKEGQNVTLSCEQNLNHDAMYWYRQDPGQGLRLIYYSQIVNDFQKGDIAEGYSVSREKKESFPLTVTSAQKNPTAFYLCASKIPGANYGYTFGSGTRLTVV.

The chain is built from TRBV6-5 and TRBJ2-4; 9 bases map to TRBD1. Germline CDR1 MNHEY, CDR2 SVGAGI. V was clipped by 4 bases and J by 7 bases; unmatched bases: 5. CDR3 length equals 14 residues. The CDR3 sequence: CASSSTGGGNIQYF. Here the CDR3 DNA reads TGTGCCAGCAGTTCCACAGGGGGCGGGAACATTCAGTACTTC.

In its sample, this clone was seen once. The chain joins TRBV7-2 to TRBJ1-5; a possible D gene is TRBD1 (5 bases). V was clipped by 3 bases and J by 0 bases, with 6 bases between them. The CDR3 totals 14 residues. Germline values: CDR1 SGHTA, CDR2 FQGNSA. As DNA, the CDR3 is TGTGCCAGCAGCTTCGACAGTAGCAATCAGCCCCAGCATTTT. Translating gives CASSFDSSNQPQHF. The full variable domain, completed using reference TRBV7-2 and TRBJ1-5, is GAGVSQSPSNKVTEKGKDVELRCDPISGHTALYWYRQSLGQGLEFLIYFQGNSAPDKSGLPSDRFSAERTGGSVSTLTIQRTQQEDSAVYLCASSFDSSNQPQHFGDGTRLSIL.

The rearrangement uses TRBV28 and TRBJ1-3; D call uncertain. Trimming took 3 bases from V and 0 from J, leaving 3 bases between them. The CDR3 has 13 amino acids. Germline values: CDR1 MDHEN, CDR2 SYDVKM. The CDR3, as DNA: TGTGCCAGCAGTTTCCTCTCTGGAAACACCATATATTTT. It codes for CASSFLSGNTIYF.